This T cell receptor (beta chain) was recorded in a study of CD8+ T cells in alopecia areata. Regarding the study as a whole: Scalp sequencing also captures normal skin's resident alphabeta T cells.

Sorted populations comprised CD4+ and CD8+ T cells obtained from PBMCs. The authors extracted RNA and reverse transcribed it into cDNA as the sequencing template. Measured with immunoSEQ multiplex PCR; TCRdb has only the in-frame clones, and not every one. The sample has around 140,000 clones; about 90% are singletons. This clone has only one observation. Its antigen is currently unknown. Germline CDR1 and CDR2: MNHEY and SMNVEV (reference sequence). Trimming at V came to 6 bases and at J to 4 bases, leaving 9 bases not matched to a gene. The CDR3 runs to 14 residues. The sample was CD8+ T cells sorted from blood, taken at week 0. This receptor was taken from a human donor with alopecia areata. The rearrangement links TRBV27 to TRBJ2-7; TRBD2 agrees at 7 bases. In DNA form, the CDR3 reads TGTGCCAGCAGGGGGATGGCGGGAGAGTACGAGCAGTACTTC. This encodes CASRGMAGEYEQYF.